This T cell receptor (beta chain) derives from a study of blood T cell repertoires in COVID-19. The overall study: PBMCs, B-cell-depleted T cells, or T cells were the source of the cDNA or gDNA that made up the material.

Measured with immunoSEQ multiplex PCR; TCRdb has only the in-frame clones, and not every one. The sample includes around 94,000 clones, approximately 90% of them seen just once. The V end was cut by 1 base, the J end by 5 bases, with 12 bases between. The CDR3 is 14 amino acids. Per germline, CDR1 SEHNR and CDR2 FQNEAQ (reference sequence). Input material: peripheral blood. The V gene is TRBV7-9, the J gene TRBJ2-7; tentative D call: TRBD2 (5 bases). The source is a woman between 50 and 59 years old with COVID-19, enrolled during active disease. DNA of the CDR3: TGTGCCAGCAGCTTAGGGGCGGGCCAACACGAGCAGTACTTC. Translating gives CASSLGAGQHEQYF.